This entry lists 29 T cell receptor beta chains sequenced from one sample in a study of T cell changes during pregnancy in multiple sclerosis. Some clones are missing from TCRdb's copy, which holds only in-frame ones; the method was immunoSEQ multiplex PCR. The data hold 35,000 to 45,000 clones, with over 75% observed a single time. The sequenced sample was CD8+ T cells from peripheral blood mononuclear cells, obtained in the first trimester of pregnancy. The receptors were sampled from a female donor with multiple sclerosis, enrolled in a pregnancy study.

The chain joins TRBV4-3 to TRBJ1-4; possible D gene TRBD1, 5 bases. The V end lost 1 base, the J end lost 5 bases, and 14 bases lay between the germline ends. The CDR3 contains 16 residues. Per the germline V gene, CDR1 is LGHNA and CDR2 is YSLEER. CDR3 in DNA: TGCGCCAGCAGCCAAGGTGCAGGGAGCGGGAATGAAAAACTGTTTTTT. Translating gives CASSQGAGSGNEKLFF.

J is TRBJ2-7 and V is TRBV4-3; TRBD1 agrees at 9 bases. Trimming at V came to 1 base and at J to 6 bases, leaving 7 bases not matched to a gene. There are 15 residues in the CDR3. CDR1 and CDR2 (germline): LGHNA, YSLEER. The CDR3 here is CASSQGTGETCEQYF. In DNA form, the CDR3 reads TGCGCCAGCAGCCAAGGGACAGGGGAAACCTGCGAGCAGTACTTC.

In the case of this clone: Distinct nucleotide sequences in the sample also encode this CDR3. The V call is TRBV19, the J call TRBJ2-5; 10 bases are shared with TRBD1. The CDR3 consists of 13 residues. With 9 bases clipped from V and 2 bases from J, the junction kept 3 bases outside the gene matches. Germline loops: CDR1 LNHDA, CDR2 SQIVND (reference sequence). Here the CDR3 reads CASRDRGQETQYF. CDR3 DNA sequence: TGTGCCAGCCGGGACAGGGGTCAAGAGACCCAGTACTTC.

CDR3 sequence reads: CASSQDPSPSSYNEQFF. CDR3 sequence (DNA): TGCGCCAGCAGCCAAGATCCCTCCCCTAGCTCCTACAATGAGCAGTTCTTC. This chain connects TRBV4-3 to TRBJ2-1; no clear D. Germline-derived CDR1 and CDR2 are LGHNA and YSLEER. The CDR3 totals 17 residues. V was cut by 0 bases and J by 0 bases, with 12 bases left in between.

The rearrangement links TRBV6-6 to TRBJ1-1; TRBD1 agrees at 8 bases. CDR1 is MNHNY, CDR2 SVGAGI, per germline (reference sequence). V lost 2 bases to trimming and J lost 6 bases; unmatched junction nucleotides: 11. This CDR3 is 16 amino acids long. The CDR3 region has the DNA TGTGCCAGCAGTTACCCCCCAGGGACAGGTTTCCCTGAAGCTTTCTTT. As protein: CASSYPPGTGFPEAFF.

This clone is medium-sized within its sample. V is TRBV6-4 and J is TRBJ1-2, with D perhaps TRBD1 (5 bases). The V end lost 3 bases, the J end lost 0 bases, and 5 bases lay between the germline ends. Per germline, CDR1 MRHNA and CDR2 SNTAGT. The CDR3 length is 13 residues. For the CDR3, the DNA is TGTGCCAGCAGTGAGGACACTAACTATGGCTACACCTTC. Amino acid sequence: CASSEDTNYGYTF.

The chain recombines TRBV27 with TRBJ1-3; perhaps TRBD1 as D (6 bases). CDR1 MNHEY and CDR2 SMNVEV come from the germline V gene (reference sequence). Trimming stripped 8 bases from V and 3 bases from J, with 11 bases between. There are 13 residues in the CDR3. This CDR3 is CASGRGFGNTIYF. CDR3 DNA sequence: TGTGCCAGCGGCAGGGGTTTTGGAAACACCATATATTTT.

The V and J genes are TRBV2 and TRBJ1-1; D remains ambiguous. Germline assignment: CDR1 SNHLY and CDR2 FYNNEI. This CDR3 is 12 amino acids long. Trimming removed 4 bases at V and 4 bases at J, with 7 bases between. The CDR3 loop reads CASSGPGTEAFF. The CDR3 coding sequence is TGTGCCAGCAGTGGACCAGGCACTGAAGCTTTCTTT.

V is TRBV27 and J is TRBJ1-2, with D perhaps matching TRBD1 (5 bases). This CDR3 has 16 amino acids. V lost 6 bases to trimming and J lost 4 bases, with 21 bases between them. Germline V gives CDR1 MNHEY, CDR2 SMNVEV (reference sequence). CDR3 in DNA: TGTGCCAGCAGGCAATGGGGGGAATCAACGCTCTATGGCTACACCTTC. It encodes CASRQWGESTLYGYTF.

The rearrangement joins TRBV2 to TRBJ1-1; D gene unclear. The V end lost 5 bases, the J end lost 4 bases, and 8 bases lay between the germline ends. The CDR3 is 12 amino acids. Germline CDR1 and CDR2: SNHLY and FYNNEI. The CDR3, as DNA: TGTGCCAGCAGTCCGGGGAGCACTGAAGCTTTCTTT. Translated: CASSPGSTEAFF.

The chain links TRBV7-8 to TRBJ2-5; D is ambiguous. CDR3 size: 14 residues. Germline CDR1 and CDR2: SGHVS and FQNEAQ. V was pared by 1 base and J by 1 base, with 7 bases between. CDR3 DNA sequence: TGTGCCAGCAGCTTAGTGGGCAGCCAAGAGACCCAGTACTTC. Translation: CASSLVGSQETQYF. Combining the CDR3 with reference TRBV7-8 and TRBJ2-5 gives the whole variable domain GAGVSQSPRYKVAKRGQDVALRCDPISGHVSLFWYQQALGQGPEFLTYFQNEAQLDKSGLPSDRFFAERPEGSVSTLKIQRTQQEDSAVYLCASSLVGSQETQYFGPGTRLLVL.

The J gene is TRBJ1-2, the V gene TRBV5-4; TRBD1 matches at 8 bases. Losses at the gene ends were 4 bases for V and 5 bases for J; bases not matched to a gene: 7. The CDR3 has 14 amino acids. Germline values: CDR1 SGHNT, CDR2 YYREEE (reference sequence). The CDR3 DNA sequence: TGTGCCAGCAGCATCACCGGGACAGGTTATGGCTACACCTTC. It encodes CASSITGTGYGYTF.

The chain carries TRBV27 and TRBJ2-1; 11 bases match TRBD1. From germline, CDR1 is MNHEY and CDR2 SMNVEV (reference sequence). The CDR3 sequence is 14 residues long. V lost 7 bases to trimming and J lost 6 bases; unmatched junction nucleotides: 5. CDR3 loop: CASKGTGGSNEQFF. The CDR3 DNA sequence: TGTGCCAGCAAAGGGACAGGGGGGTCCAATGAGCAGTTCTTC.

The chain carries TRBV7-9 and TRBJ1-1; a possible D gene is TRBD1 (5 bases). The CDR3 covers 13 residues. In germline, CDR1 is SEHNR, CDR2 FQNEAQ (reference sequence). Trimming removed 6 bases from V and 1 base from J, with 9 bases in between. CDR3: CASRRDRNTEAFF. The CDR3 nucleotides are TGTGCCAGCAGACGTGACAGGAACACTGAAGCTTTCTTT.

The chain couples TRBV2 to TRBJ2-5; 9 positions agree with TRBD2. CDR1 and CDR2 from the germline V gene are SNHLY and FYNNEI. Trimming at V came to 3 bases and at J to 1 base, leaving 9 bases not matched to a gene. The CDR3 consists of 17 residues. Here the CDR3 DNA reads TGTGCCAGCAGTGAGGTGTTAGCGGGGGCGCTCCAAGAGACCCAGTACTTC. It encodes CASSEVLAGALQETQYF. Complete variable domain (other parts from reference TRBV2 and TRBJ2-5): EPEVTQTPSHQVTQMGQEVILRCVPISNHLYFYWYRQILGQKVEFLVSFYNNEISEKSEIFDDQFSVERPDGSNFTLKIRSTKLEDSAMYFCASSEVLAGALQETQYFGPGTRLLVL.

The CDR3 spells CASIHGETQYF. CDR3 DNA: TGTGCCAGCATTCACGGGGAGACCCAGTACTTC. This chain links TRBV27 with TRBJ2-5; no definite D call. Germline values: CDR1 MNHEY, CDR2 SMNVEV (reference sequence). There are 11 residues in the CDR3. V lost 7 bases and J lost 5, with 8 bases in between.

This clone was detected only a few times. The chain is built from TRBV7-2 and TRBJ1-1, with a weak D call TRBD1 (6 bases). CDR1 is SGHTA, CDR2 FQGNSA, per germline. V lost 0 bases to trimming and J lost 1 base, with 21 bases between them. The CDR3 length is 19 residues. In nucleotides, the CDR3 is TGTGCCAGCAGCTTAGCGCTCACTGTGTACGGGACACCGAACACTGAAGCTTTCTTT. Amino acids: CASSLALTVYGTPNTEAFF.

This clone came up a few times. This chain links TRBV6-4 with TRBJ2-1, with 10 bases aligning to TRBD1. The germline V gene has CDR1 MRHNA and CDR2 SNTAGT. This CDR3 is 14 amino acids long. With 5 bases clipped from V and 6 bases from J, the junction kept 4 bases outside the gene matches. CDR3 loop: CASSPRTGGNEQFF. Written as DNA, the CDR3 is TGTGCCAGCAGTCCGAGGACAGGGGGCAATGAGCAGTTCTTC.

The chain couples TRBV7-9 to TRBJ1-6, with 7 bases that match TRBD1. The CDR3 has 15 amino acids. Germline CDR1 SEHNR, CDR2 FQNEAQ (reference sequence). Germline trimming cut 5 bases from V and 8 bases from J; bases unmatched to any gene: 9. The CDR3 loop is CASSEQGQPYSPLHF. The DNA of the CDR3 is TGTGCCAGCAGCGAACAGGGGCAACCCTATTCACCCCTCCACTTT.

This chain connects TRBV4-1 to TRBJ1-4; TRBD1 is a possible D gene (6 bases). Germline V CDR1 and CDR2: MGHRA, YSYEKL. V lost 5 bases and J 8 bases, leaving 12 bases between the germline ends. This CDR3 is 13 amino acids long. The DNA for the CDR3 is TGCGCCAGCAGCAGCGCAGGGGAGGAAAAACTGTTTTTT. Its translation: CASSSAGEEKLFF.

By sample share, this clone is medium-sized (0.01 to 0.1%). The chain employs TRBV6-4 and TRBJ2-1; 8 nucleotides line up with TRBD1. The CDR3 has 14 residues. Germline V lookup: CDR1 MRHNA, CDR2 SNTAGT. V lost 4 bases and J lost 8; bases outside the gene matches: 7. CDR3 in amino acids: CASSARAGGHEQFF. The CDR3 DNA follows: TGTGCCAGCAGTGCCCGGGCAGGGGGCCATGAGCAGTTCTTC.

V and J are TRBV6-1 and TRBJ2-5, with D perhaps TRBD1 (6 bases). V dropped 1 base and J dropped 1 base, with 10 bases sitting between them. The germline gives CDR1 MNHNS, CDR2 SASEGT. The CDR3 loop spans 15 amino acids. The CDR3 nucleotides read TGTGCCAGCAGTGAAGGGACAGCCCTCCAAGAGACCCAGTACTTC. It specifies CASSEGTALQETQYF.

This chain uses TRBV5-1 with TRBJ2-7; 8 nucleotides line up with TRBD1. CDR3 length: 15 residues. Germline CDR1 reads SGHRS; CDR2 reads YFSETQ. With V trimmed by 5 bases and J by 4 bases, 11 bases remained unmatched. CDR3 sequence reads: CASSFGTGYTYEQYF. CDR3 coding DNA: TGCGCCAGCAGTTTCGGGACAGGCTACACTTACGAGCAGTACTTC.

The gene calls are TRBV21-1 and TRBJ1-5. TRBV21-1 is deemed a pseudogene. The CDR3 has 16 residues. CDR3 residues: CASKKGASREAQPQHF. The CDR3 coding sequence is TGTGCCAGCAAAAAAGGGGCGAGCAGGGAGGCTCAGCCCCAGCATTTT.

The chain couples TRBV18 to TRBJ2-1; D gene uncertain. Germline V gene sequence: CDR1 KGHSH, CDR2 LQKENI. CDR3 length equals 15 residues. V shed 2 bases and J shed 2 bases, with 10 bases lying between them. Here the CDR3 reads CASSPETTTYNEQFF. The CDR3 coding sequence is TGTGCCAGCTCACCAGAGACAACAACCTACAATGAGCAGTTCTTC.

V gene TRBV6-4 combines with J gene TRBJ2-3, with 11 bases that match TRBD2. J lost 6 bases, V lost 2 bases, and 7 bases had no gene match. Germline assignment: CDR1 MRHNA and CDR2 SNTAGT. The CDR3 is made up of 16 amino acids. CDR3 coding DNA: TGTGCCAGCAGTGACACTAGCGGGGGCCACGGGGATACGCAGTATTTT. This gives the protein CASSDTSGGHGDTQYF.

The CDR3 region is CASFQGGRNTEAFF. DNA for the CDR3: TGTGCCAGCTTTCAGGGGGGTAGAAACACTGAAGCTTTCTTT. V is TRBV5-8 and J is TRBJ1-1, with 7 positions matching TRBD1. The CDR3 loop spans 14 amino acids. The germline gives CDR1 SGHTS, CDR2 YDEGEE. J gave up 2 bases and V 7 bases, and 8 bases lay outside the gene matches.

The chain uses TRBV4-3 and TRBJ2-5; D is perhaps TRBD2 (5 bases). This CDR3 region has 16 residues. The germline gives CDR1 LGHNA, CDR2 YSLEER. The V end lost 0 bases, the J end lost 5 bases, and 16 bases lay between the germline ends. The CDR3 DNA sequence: TGCGCCAGCAGCCAAGATCATCGGGGATCACAGGAGACCCAGTACTTC. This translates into CASSQDHRGSQETQYF.

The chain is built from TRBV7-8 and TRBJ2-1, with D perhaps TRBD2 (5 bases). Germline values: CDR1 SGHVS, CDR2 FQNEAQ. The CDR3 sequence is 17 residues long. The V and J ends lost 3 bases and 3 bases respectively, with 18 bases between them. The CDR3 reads CASSFSVEAEGYNEQFF. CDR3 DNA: TGTGCCAGCAGCTTTTCGGTCGAAGCTGAGGGCTACAATGAGCAGTTCTTC.